This T cell receptor (beta chain) was recorded in a study of shared clonotypes between healthy human individuals. From germline, CDR1 is LNHDA and CDR2 SQIVND (reference sequence). This CDR3 is 15 amino acids long. V shed 7 bases, J shed 5 bases, and the junction held 14 bases outside the gene matches. Repertoires were generated with immunoSEQ multiplex PCR, while TCRdb's copy carries only in-frame clones and drops some. The sample holds about half a million clones, roughly 80% seen once. The TCR originated in a woman between 35 and 50 years old in good health. Some clones in this sample may be carry-over from other donors' samples. The specimen was PBMCs. The gene calls are TRBV19 and TRBJ2-7; the match to TRBD1 covers 7 bases. The CDR3 reads CASKPRQGRQDEQYF. CDR3 nucleotides: TGTGCCAGTAAGCCGAGACAGGGTCGCCAGGACGAGCAGTACTTC.